The sequence of this T cell receptor (beta chain) was determined in a study of T cell responses to AZD1222 COVID-19 vaccine. With respect to this clone: Its antigen is as yet unknown.

This table comes from immunoSEQ multiplex PCR, and its TCRdb copy is limited to in-frame clones, with some not included. This sample has about 150,000 clones, with 90% to 95% found just once. Study-level results: The study reported that nearly half of spike-specific TCRs target unmutated variant regions. Possibly, clonal diversity was underestimated; donors were largely white British and included more females. Spike-specific TCR repertoires showed rising breadth and depth after two AZD1222 doses.

The germline V gene encodes CDR1 SGDLS and CDR2 YYNGEE. The CDR3 is 15 amino acids. Trimming cost V 3 bases and J 1 base, with 11 bases left between them. This sequence was found in an adult in good health. The chain employs TRBV9 and TRBJ2-4; D gene ambiguous. The source was peripheral blood, collected on day 0 of AZD1222 vaccination. The CDR3 sequence: CASSALAEAKNIQYF. The CDR3 nucleotides are TGTGCCAGCAGCGCCTTAGCTGAGGCCAAAAACATTCAGTACTTC.